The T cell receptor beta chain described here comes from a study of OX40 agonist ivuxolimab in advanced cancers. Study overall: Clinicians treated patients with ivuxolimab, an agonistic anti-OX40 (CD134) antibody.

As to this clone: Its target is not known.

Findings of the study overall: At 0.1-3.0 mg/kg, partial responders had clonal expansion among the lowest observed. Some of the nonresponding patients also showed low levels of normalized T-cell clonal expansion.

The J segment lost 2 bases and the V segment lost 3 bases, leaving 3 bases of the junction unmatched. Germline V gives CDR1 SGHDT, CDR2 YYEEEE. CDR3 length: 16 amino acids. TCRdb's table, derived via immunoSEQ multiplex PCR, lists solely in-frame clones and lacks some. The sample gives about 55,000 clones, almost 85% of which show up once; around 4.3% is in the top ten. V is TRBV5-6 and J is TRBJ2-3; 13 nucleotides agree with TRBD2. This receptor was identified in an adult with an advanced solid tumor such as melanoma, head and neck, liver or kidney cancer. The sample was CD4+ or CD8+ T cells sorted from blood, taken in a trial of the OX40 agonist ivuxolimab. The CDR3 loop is CASSWGLAGTTDTQYF. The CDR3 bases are TGTGCCAGCAGCTGGGGACTAGCGGGGACCACAGATACGCAGTATTTT.